Listed here is a single T cell receptor (beta chain). Antigen: not known. This same CDR3 is encoded by further DNA sequences in the sample. This table comes from immunoSEQ multiplex PCR, and its TCRdb copy is limited to in-frame clones, with some not included. The top ten clones hold about 4.1% of a sample with 95,000 to 150,000 clones, nearly 90% of them seen once. The record originates from a study of T cell responses to AZD1222 COVID-19 vaccine. The study's findings and limits: Vaccine-associated CD4 TCRs ranged over spike, dominating at 160-218 and 743-854. Clonal diversity may have been underestimated in mostly white British donors.

Material: peripheral blood, obtained on day 0 of AZD1222 vaccination. The clonotype was recovered from an adult in good health.

The chain's CDR3 is CASSLGQINSPLHF. The CDR3 DNA reads as TGCGCCAGCAGCTTGGGGCAGATTAATTCACCCCTCCACTTT. This sequence joins TRBV5-1 and TRBJ1-6; no reliable D call. Germline V lookup: CDR1 SGHRS, CDR2 YFSETQ. V gave up 0 bases and J gave up 6 bases, with 7 bases separating them. The CDR3 has 14 residues.